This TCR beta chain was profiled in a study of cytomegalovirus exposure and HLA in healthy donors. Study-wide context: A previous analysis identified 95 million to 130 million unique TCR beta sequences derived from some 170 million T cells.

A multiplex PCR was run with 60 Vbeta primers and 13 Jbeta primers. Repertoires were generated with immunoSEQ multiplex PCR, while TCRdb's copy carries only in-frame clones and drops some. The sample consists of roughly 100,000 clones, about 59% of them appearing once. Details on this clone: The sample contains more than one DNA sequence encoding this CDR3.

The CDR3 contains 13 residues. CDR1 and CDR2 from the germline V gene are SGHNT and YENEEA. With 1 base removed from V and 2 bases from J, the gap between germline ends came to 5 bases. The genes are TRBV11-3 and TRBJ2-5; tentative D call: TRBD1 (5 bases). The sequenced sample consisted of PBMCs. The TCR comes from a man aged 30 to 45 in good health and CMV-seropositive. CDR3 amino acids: CASSLGQQETQYF. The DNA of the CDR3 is TGTGCCAGCAGCTTAGGACAGCAAGAGACCCAGTACTTC.